This entry lists 14 T cell receptor beta chains sequenced from one sample in a study of T cell responses to AZD1222 COVID-19 vaccine. Here immunoSEQ multiplex PCR was the method, and the copy in TCRdb shows in-frame clones only, minus some. The repertoire has about 120,000 clones, approximately 90% of them found once; the top ten carry 4% to 5%. The sample was peripheral blood, taken 28 days after the second dose of the MenACWY control vaccine. The receptors were gathered from an adult who received the MenACWY meningococcal vaccine as a control.

The J gene is TRBJ2-5, the V gene TRBV25-1, with 12 positions matching TRBD2. This CDR3 region has 13 residues. Looked up from germline, CDR1 is MGHDK and CDR2 is SYGVNS. Trimming removed 11 bases from V and 5 bases from J; junction bases left unmatched: 6. CDR3 loop: CACGLAGMETQYF. CDR3 nucleotides: TGTGCCTGCGGACTAGCGGGGATGGAGACCCAGTACTTC.

The gene calls are TRBV7-6 and TRBJ2-2; D might be TRBD2 (5 bases). This CDR3 is 15 amino acids long. Germline lookup yields CDR1 SGHVS and CDR2 FNYEAQ. The germline V and J ends were trimmed by 5 bases and 7 bases, with 17 bases remaining between them. CDR3: CASSPWVSGLGELFF. In nucleotides, the CDR3 is TGTGCCAGCAGCCCCTGGGTCTCCGGACTCGGGGAGCTGTTTTTT.

The chain carries TRBV11-2 and TRBJ1-1; a weak D match, TRBD1 (5 bases). The CDR3 is 18 amino acids. Per the germline V gene, CDR1 is SGHAT and CDR2 is FQNNGV. The V end lost 4 bases, the J end lost 0 bases, and 21 bases lay between the germline ends. CDR3 DNA sequence: TGTGCCAGCAGCTCCTACTCCCAGATAGGGGAAATGAACACTGAAGCTTTCTTT. Translation: CASSSYSQIGEMNTEAFF.

The rearrangement links TRBV18 to TRBJ2-3, with D maybe TRBD1 (7 bases). CDR3 length: 15 residues. Per germline, CDR1 KGHSH and CDR2 LQKENI. The V gene lost 3 bases and the J gene lost 11 bases, with 21 bases spanning the gap. The DNA for the CDR3 is TGTGCCAGCTCACCTCGACAGGGAGGAGTTATCTGGCAGTATTTT. Its protein is CASSPRQGGVIWQYF.

The chain joins TRBV5-6 to TRBJ2-2, with D unresolved. This CDR3 region has 15 residues. V lost 2 bases and J 3 bases, leaving 11 bases between the germline ends. The germline V gene encodes CDR1 SGHDT and CDR2 YYEEEE. The CDR3 DNA reads as TGTGCCAGCAGCTTCGTGGGAAGGGACACCGGGGAGCTGTTTTTT. It yields the protein CASSFVGRDTGELFF.

The DNA for the CDR3 is TGTGCCATCAGTGAGTCAAGGGGAGATCAGCCCCAGCATTTT. It encodes CAISESRGDQPQHF. The chain joins TRBV10-3 to TRBJ1-5, with D tentatively TRBD1 (5 bases). Per the germline V gene, CDR1 is ENHRY and CDR2 is SYGVKD. The CDR3 extends over 14 amino acids. Trimming took 0 bases from V and 5 from J, leaving 8 bases between them.

This sequence joins TRBV6-2 or TRBV6-3 and TRBJ2-7, with TRBD2 as a possible D gene (5 bases). The germline V gene has CDR1 MNHEY and CDR2 SVGEGT. This CDR3 comprises 12 residues. The V and J ends lost 0 bases and 6 bases respectively, with 6 bases between them. Written as DNA, the CDR3 is TGTGCCAGCAGTTACTCCCTAGCCGAGCAGTACGTC. This gives the protein CASSYSLAEQYV.

This CDR3 reads CASSLDPGRNEQFF. The DNA of the CDR3 is TGTGCCAGCAGCTTAGATCCGGGGCGCAATGAGCAGTTCTTC. The rearrangement links TRBV11-3 to TRBJ2-1; D could derive from TRBD1 or TRBD2 (5 bases each). V gave up 0 bases and J gave up 6 bases, with 9 bases separating them. The CDR3 has 14 residues. CDR1 SGHNT and CDR2 YENEEA come from the germline V gene.

J is TRBJ1-4 and V is TRBV27, with 8 bases that match TRBD1. V was clipped by 7 bases and J by 8 bases; unmatched bases: 9. CDR3 length equals 14 residues. Germline-derived CDR1 and CDR2 are MNHEY and SMNVEV (reference sequence). The CDR3 protein is CASTPGGLGEKLFF. The CDR3, as DNA: TGTGCCAGCACTCCAGGGGGCTTAGGGGAAAAACTGTTTTTT.

The CDR3 nucleotides are TGTGCCAGCAGCTTCTCAGGGGGCAGGATGAACACTGAAGCTTTCTTT. Protein sequence: CASSFSGGRMNTEAFF. V and J are TRBV7-2 and TRBJ1-1; TRBD1 agrees at 8 bases. The CDR3 runs to 16 residues. The junction had 6 bases not matched to a gene; V was cut back by 3 bases and J by 0 bases. The germline gives CDR1 SGHTA, CDR2 FQGNSA.

This chain uses TRBV28 with TRBJ2-7; D gene uncertain. This CDR3 contains 13 residues. V was clipped by 6 bases and J by 0 bases, with 9 bases between them. CDR1 MDHEN and CDR2 SYDVKM come from the germline V gene. CDR3 coding DNA: TGTGCCAGCAGAAGTTCTAGCTCCTACGAGCAGTACTTC. Its protein product is CASRSSSSYEQYF. Using reference TRBV28 and TRBJ2-7 for the parts outside the CDR3, the full variable domain is DVKVTQSSRYLVKRTGEKVFLECVQDMDHENMFWYRQDPGLGLRLIYFSYDVKMKEKGDIPEGYSVSREKKERFSLILESASTNQTSMYLCASRSSSSYEQYFGPGTRLTVT.

The chain employs TRBV14 and TRBJ2-2; D perhaps matches TRBD2 (6 bases). Germline CDR1 SGHDN, CDR2 FVKESK. CDR3 length: 14 residues. Between the trimmed V and J ends, which lost 5 bases and 5 bases, there was a span of 12 bases. The CDR3 is CASSGGSWTGELFF. CDR3 DNA: TGTGCCAGCAGCGGGGGGAGTTGGACCGGGGAGCTGTTTTTT.

The gene calls are TRBV6-5 and TRBJ2-7, with unresolved D. The CDR3 is 14 amino acids. Trimming pared 2 bases from V and 2 bases from J, leaving 10 bases between. Germline loops: CDR1 MNHEY, CDR2 SVGAGI. This CDR3 reads CASSYAEAPYEQYF. DNA for the CDR3: TGTGCCAGCAGTTACGCGGAAGCACCCTACGAGCAGTACTTC.

The J gene is TRBJ2-3, the V gene TRBV29-1; D not certain. The length of the CDR3 is 13 residues. Looked up from germline, CDR1 is SQVTM and CDR2 is ANQGSEA. Trimming left V 2 bases short and J 0 bases short, with 6 bases between. CDR3: CSVEWSSTDTQYF. The CDR3 DNA reads TGCAGCGTTGAATGGTCTAGCACAGATACGCAGTATTTT.